This T cell receptor beta chain was recovered during a study of Graves' ophthalmopathy and Graves' hyperthyroidism. Between the trimmed V and J ends, which lost 6 bases and 3 bases, there was a span of 14 bases. This CDR3 spans 14 amino acids. CDR1 SNHLY and CDR2 FYNNEI come from the germline V gene. From RNA, the CDR3 regions of TCR beta chains were amplified and sequenced. The first-round RT-PCR employed HTBI primers together with the Qiagen OneStep RT-PCR kit. A multiplex PCR was then performed as the second round. TCRdb recomputed calls from the multiplex PCR reads with MiXCR, one row per CDR3 protein. The sample comprises roughly 51,000 distinct CDR3 sequences, around 50% of which are singletons, and 23% rests with the top ten. Exclusion criteria comprised other autoimmune diseases, uncontrolled infections, pregnancy or lactation in patients. PBMCs were density-gradient isolated from about 9.6 ml fresh blood.

The specimen was peripheral blood. The chain uses TRBV2 and TRBJ1-1; weak D call: TRBD1 (5 bases). The receptor comes from an adult man with Graves' ophthalmopathy. The CDR3 reads CASRAQGVDTEAFF. The DNA of the CDR3 is TGTGCCAGCAGGGCCCAAGGGGTGGACACTGAAGCTTTCTTT.